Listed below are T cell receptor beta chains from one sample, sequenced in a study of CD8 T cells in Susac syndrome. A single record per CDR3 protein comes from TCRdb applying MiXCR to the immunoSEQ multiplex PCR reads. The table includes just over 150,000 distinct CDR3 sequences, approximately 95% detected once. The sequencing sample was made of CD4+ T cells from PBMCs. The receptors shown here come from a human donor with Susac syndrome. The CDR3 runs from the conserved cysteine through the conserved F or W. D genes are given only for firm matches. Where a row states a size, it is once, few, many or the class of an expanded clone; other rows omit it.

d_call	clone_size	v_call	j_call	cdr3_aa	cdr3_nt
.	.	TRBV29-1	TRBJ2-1	CSVGNPHNYNEQFF	TGCAGCGTTGGAAACCCACACAACTACAATGAGCAGTTCTTC
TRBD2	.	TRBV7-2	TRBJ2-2	CASSGTSGLNTGELFF	TGTGCCAGCAGCGGGACTAGCGGGCTCAACACCGGGGAGCTGTTTTTT
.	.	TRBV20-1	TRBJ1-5	CSASSDSNQPQHF	TGCAGTGCTAGTTCGGATAGCAATCAGCCCCAGCATTTT
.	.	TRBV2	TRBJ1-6	CASARGSGSPLHF	TGTGCCAGCGCAAGGGGGTCAGGGTCACCCCTCCACTTT
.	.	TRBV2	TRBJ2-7	CASTPGTRTYEQYF	TGTGCCAGCACCCCAGGGACGCGGACCTACGAGCAGTACTTC
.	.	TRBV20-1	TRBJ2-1	CSAGGTFNGQVEQFF	TGCAGTGCGGGGGGGACATTTAACGGGCAAGTTGAGCAGTTCTTC
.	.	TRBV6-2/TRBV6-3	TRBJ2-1	CASSYIQAYNEQFF	TGTGCCAGCAGTTACATACAGGCGTACAATGAGCAGTTCTTC
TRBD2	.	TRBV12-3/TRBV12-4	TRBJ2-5	CASCPTSVETQYF	TGTGCCAGCTGCCCGACTAGCGTTGAGACCCAGTACTTC
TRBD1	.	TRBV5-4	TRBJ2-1	CASRGQASYNEQFF	TGTGCCAGCAGGGGACAGGCCTCCTACAATGAGCAGTTCTTC
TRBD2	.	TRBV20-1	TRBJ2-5	CSARDYSGGAVAGETQYF	TGCAGTGCTAGAGATTATAGCGGGGGGGCAGTAGCGGGAGAGACCCAGTACTTC
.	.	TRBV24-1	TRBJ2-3	CATQDSTDTQYF	TGTGCCACCCAGGATAGCACAGATACGCAGTATTTT
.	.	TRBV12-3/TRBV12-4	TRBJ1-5	CASSFEGLEPQHF	TGTGCCAGCAGTTTCGAGGGGCTGGAGCCCCAGCATTTT
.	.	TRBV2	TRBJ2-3	CASMGRIYTDTQYF	TGTGCCAGCATGGGGAGGATCTACACAGATACGCAGTATTTT
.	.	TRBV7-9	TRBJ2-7	CASNAGAGVDEQYF	TGTGCCAGCAACGCTGGGGCAGGGGTGGACGAGCAGTACTTC
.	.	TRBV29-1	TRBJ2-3	CSAPFGPTDTQYF	TGCAGCGCCCCTTTTGGTCCCACAGATACGCAGTATTTT
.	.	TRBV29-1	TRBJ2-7	CSVKANSYEQYF	TGCAGCGTTAAAGCCAACTCCTACGAGCAGTACTTC
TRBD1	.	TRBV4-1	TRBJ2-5	CASSPGQGGRRGETQYF	TGCGCCAGCAGCCCAGGACAGGGAGGACGTAGGGGAGAGACCCAGTACTTC
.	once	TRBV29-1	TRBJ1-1	CSVDEWGTEAFF	TGCAGCGTTGATGAGTGGGGGACTGAAGCTTTCTTT
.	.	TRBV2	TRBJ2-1	CASSGGLGEIDEQFF	TGTGCCAGCAGTGGCGGGCTAGGGGAAATCGATGAGCAGTTCTTC
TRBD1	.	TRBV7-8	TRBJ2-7	CASGEDRGRHEQYF	TGTGCCAGCGGAGAGGACAGGGGTAGGCACGAGCAGTACTTC
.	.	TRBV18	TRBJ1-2	CASSPTGSGYTF	TGTGCCAGCTCACCAACGGGGTCCGGCTACACCTTC
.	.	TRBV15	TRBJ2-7	CATSSGNLYEQYF	TGTGCCACCAGCAGCGGAAACCTCTACGAGCAGTACTTC
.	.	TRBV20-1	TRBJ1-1	CSAQVPVTYGEATEAFF	TGCAGTGCCCAAGTACCCGTGACTTATGGGGAAGCCACTGAAGCTTTCTTT
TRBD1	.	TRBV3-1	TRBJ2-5	CASSQGGQGRETQYF	TGTGCCAGCAGCCAAGGAGGACAGGGTCGAGAGACCCAGTACTTC
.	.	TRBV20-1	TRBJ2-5	CSAKGAAQYF	TGCAGTGCTAAAGGAGCGGCCCAGTACTTC
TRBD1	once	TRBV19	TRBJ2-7	CASSTRDRIEQYF	TGTGCCAGTAGTACCCGGGACAGGATCGAGCAGTACTTC
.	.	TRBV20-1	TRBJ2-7	CSAPGVYEQYF	TGCAGTGCCCCAGGAGTCTACGAGCAGTACTTC
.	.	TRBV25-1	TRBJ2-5	CASRGSETQYF	TGTGCCAGCAGAGGCTCCGAGACCCAGTACTTC
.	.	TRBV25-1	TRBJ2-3	CASSEGPPRIPDTQYF	TGTGCCAGCAGTGAAGGGCCCCCGCGGATCCCAGATACGCAGTATTTT
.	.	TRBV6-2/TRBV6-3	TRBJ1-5	CASGNSLHNQPQHF	TGTGCCAGCGGGAACAGCCTGCACAATCAGCCCCAGCATTTT
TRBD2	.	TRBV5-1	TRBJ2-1	CASSLAGSGRYNEQFF	TGCGCCAGCAGCTTGGCAGGTAGCGGGAGATACAATGAGCAGTTCTTC
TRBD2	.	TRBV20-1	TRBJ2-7	CSAPRTSGGNEQYF	TGCAGTGCCCCGAGGACTAGCGGGGGGAACGAGCAGTACTTC
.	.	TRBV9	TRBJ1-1	CASSVDWGNTEAFF	TGTGCCAGCAGCGTAGATTGGGGGAATACTGAAGCTTTCTTT
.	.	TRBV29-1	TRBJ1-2	CSVEAQWGYTF	TGCAGCGTTGAAGCCCAGTGGGGCTACACCTTC
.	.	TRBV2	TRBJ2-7	CASSGFNEQYF	TGTGCCAGCAGTGGGTTTAACGAGCAGTACTTC
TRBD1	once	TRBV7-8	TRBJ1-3	CASSSDRARNTIYF	TGTGCCAGCAGCTCGGACAGGGCCAGAAACACCATATATTTT
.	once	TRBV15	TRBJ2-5	CATSRARGSEPEETQYF	TGTGCCACCAGCAGAGCACGGGGCAGTGAGCCCGAAGAGACCCAGTACTTC
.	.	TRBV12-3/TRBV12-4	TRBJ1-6	CASSHPGSPLHF	TGTGCCAGCAGCCACCCGGGGTCACCCCTCCACTTT
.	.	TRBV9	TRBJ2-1	CASWGSYNEQFF	TGTGCCAGCTGGGGGAGTTACAATGAGCAGTTCTTC
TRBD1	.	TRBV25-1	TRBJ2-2	CASSEPGGAGGELFF	TGTGCCAGCAGTGAACCAGGGGGCGCGGGCGGGGAGCTGTTTTTT
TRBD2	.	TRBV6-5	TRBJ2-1	CASSYVSGGQYNEQFF	TGTGCCAGCAGTTACGTTAGCGGGGGGCAATACAATGAGCAGTTCTTC
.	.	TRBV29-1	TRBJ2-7	CSVIPDSYEQYF	TGCAGCGTTATCCCCGACAGCTACGAGCAGTACTTC
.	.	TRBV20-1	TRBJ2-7	CSARVQRVPYEQYF	TGCAGTGCTAGGGTCCAGCGGGTACCCTACGAGCAGTACTTC
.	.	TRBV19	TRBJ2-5	CASRRTVQETQYF	TGTGCCAGTAGGAGGACAGTCCAAGAGACCCAGTACTTC
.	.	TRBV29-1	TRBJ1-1	CSVLTPEAFF	TGCAGCGTACTAACGCCTGAAGCTTTCTTT